Detailed here is one T cell receptor (beta chain). Its specificity is unknown. At one boundary the junction diverges from the germline segment, which might be a read error. Germline V CDR1 and CDR2: SEHNR, FQNEAQ (reference sequence). This CDR3 is built from 14 residues. The sample is drawn from a study of cytomegalovirus exposure and HLA in healthy donors. Researchers ran the PCR with 60 Vbeta and 13 Jbeta primers. Profiling relied on immunoSEQ multiplex PCR, and the TCRdb table lists in-frame clones only, not all of them. The repertoire holds around 76,000 clones, with approximately 80% as singletons. Study observations and caveats: The authors later found most CMV-associated TCR beta chains appeared HLA-restricted.

Sequencing was done on a sample of PBMCs. This receptor was identified in a woman aged 40 to 50 in good health and CMV-seropositive. The rearrangement joins TRBV7-9 to TRBJ2-2, with a weak D call TRBD1 (5 bases). The CDR3 here is CSSSLDSNTGELFF. The DNA of the CDR3 is TGTTCCAGCAGCTTAGACAGCAACACCGGGGAGCTGTTTTTT.